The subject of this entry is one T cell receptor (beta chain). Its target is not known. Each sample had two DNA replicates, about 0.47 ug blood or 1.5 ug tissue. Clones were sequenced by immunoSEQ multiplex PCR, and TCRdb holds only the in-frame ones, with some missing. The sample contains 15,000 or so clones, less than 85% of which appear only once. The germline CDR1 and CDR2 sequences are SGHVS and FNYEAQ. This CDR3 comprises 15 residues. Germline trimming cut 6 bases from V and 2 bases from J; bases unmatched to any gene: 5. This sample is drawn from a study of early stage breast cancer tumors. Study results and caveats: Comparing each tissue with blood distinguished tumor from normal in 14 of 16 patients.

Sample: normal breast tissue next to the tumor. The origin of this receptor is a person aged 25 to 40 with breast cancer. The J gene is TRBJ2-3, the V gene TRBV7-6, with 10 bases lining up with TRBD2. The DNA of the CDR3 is TGTGCCAGCAGACCTAGCGGGAGCTCCACAGATACGCAGTATTTT. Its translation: CASRPSGSSTDTQYF.